The source of this TCR beta chain is a study of regulatory T cells in long-lasting Graves disease. Study-level information: The antithyroid drugs taken by newly diagnosed Graves' patients had been used for under 3 months.

The germline CDR1 and CDR2 sequences are SQVTM and ANQGSEA. The CDR3 has 13 amino acids. Trimming removed 6 bases from V and 8 bases from J; junction bases left unmatched: 8. This clonotype was detected many times. Assembly of TCR beta libraries relied on iRepertoire HTBI primers together with Arm-PCR of CDR3 regions. One entry per CDR3 protein results from TCRdb running MiXCR on the multiplex PCR reads. The table includes roughly 400,000 distinct CDR3 sequences, over 15% detected once. The time point here: newly diagnosed GD, antithyroid drugs for less than 3 months. RNA isolated from PBMCs was used to make the TCR library. Patients hailed from an endocrinology department in Xi'an, China. A further study also used this sample, focusing on T cells in Graves' hyperthyroidism and ophthalmopathy. That work states: For the diagnoses, clinical symptoms, serum thyroxine and TRAb, thyroid ultrasound and orbital computed tomography were used. Initially, a first-round RT-PCR of the TCR CDR3 employed the HTBI primer set.

The J gene is TRBJ2-3, the V gene TRBV29-1; TRBD2 agrees at 10 bases. The specimen comprised peripheral blood mononuclear cells (PBMCs), sampled at new diagnosis, from a patient treated with antithyroid drugs. This clonotype was sampled from a woman aged 18-29 years with Graves disease. CDR3 region: CSVVAGGAGTQYF. For the CDR3, the DNA is TGCAGCGTAGTAGCGGGAGGCGCGGGTACGCAGTATTTT.